Below are 26 T cell receptor beta chains sequenced from a single sample in a study of OX40 agonist ivuxolimab in advanced cancers. Only in-frame clones appear in the TCRdb table, and some are missing; sequencing was by immunoSEQ multiplex PCR. The sample carries approximately 68,000 clones, approximately 92% recorded once. Here the sequenced sample was CD4+ or CD8+ T cells sorted from blood, taken in a trial of the OX40 agonist ivuxolimab. These receptors were collected from an adult with an advanced solid tumor such as melanoma, head and neck, liver or kidney cancer.

This chain connects TRBV18 to TRBJ2-7, with TRBD1 as a possible D gene (5 bases). V was shortened by 1 base and J by 4 bases, with 11 bases between the two germline ends. Per germline, CDR1 KGHSH and CDR2 LQKENI. The CDR3 is 14 amino acids. The CDR3 loop is CASSPLGQGYEQYF. The CDR3 bases are TGTGCCAGCTCACCACTCGGCCAGGGATACGAGCAGTACTTC.

The V gene is TRBV6-5, the J gene TRBJ2-7; TRBD1 aligns across 10 bases. The CDR3 loop spans 14 amino acids. The V gene end was trimmed by 5 bases and the J gene end by 7 bases; junction bases not matched to a gene: 8. The germline CDR1 and CDR2 sequences are MNHEY and SVGAGI. The chain's CDR3 is CASSPRTGGWEQYF. The CDR3, as DNA: TGTGCCAGCAGTCCCCGGACAGGGGGATGGGAGCAGTACTTC.

CDR3 nucleotides: TGTGCCAGCGTAGGCCAGGTGGGACTCGAGCAGTACTTC. Its translation is CASVGQVGLEQYF. This chain links TRBV6-1 with TRBJ2-7; D perhaps matches TRBD2 (6 bases). Germline V CDR1 and CDR2: MNHNS, SASEGT. This CDR3 comprises 13 residues. V lost 8 bases and J 6 bases, leaving 17 bases between the germline ends.

The chain has TRBV7-9 and TRBJ1-4; the match to TRBD1 covers 8 bases. Germline values: CDR1 SEHNR, CDR2 FQNEAQ (reference sequence). Trimming took 3 bases from V and 5 from J; bases not matched to a gene: 17. There are 19 residues in the CDR3. The CDR3 DNA follows: TGTGCCAGCAGCTTGTCCCCGGACAGGGCTTCGAGGGAAAATGAAAAACTGTTTTTT. This encodes CASSLSPDRASRENEKLFF. The whole variable domain, remainder taken from reference TRBV7-9 and TRBJ1-4, is DTGVSQNPRHKITKRGQNVTFRCDPISEHNRLYWYRQTLGQGPEFLTYFQNEAQLEKSRLLSDRFSAERPKGSFSTLEIQRTEQGDSAMYLCASSLSPDRASRENEKLFFGSGTQLSVL.

The chain carries TRBV18 and TRBJ1-4; D is unclear. This CDR3 spans 13 amino acids. Trimming pared 5 bases from V and 8 bases from J, leaving 12 bases between. Germline values: CDR1 KGHSH, CDR2 LQKENI. CDR3 protein: CASSSTNGEKLFF. Written as DNA, the CDR3 is TGTGCCAGCTCATCCACGAACGGCGAAAAACTGTTTTTT.

The chain combines TRBV28 with TRBJ1-3; 7 positions agree with TRBD1. Germline CDR1 and CDR2: MDHEN and SYDVKM. The CDR3 contains 16 residues. The V segment lost 6 bases and the J segment 1 base; nucleotides outside the gene matches: 9. CDR3 nucleotide sequence: TGTGCCAGCAGGCCAGGGGGTAGCTTTTCTGGAAACACCATATATTTT. This encodes CASRPGGSFSGNTIYF.

The chain uses TRBV5-6 and TRBJ2-7; no clear D. The CDR3 contains 11 residues. Germline V lookup: CDR1 SGHDT, CDR2 YYEEEE. V was pared by 0 bases and J by 4 bases, with 2 bases between. CDR3 sequence (DNA): TGTGCCAGCAGCTTGGAGTACGAGCAGTACTTC. Translated: CASSLEYEQYF.

The genes are TRBV5-4 and TRBJ2-7; the match to TRBD1 covers 9 bases. Trimming removed 4 bases from V and 12 bases from J; junction bases left unmatched: 11. Germline CDR1 and CDR2: SGHNT and YYREEE (reference sequence). CDR3 size: 13 residues. This chain's CDR3 is CASSGGRDREPYF. DNA of the CDR3: TGTGCCAGCAGCGGAGGCCGGGACAGGGAACCGTACTTC. Full variable domain (missing parts from reference TRBV5-4 and TRBJ2-7): ETGVTQSPTHLIKTRGQQVTLRCSSQSGHNTVSWYQQALGQGPQFIFQYYREEENGRGNFPPRFSGLQFPNYSSELNVNALELDDSALYLCASSGGRDREPYFGPGTRLTVT.

The chain uses TRBV20-1 and TRBJ1-5, with D unresolved. CDR1 and CDR2 from the germline V gene are DFQATT and SNEGSKA (reference sequence). Trimming stripped 3 bases from V and 12 bases from J, with 12 bases between. The CDR3 consists of 11 residues. CDR3: CSASTGPDQHF. In DNA form, the CDR3 reads TGCAGTGCTAGTACTGGCCCCGACCAGCATTTT.

The chain uses TRBV11-3 and TRBJ1-6; TRBD1 matches 10 bases. This CDR3 has 15 amino acids. CDR1 is SGHNT, CDR2 YENEEA, per germline. V was pared by 4 bases and J by 10 bases, with 7 bases of the junction left unmatched. CDR3 bases: TGTGCCAGCAGCTCAACGACAGGGGGCTCGTCACCCCTCCACTTT. Encoded protein: CASSSTTGGSSPLHF.

This clone has a single count. The chain couples TRBV4-2 to TRBJ2-3, with 8 bases lining up with TRBD1. This CDR3 contains 16 residues. V was clipped by 4 bases and J by 2 bases; unmatched bases: 8. The germline gives CDR1 LGHNA, CDR2 YNFKEQ. The chain's CDR3 is CASSPLDRGLTDTQYF. The CDR3 DNA sequence: TGTGCCAGCAGCCCACTTGACAGGGGTCTCACAGATACGCAGTATTTT.

This chain joins TRBV5-1 and TRBJ1-2; the D gene is possibly TRBD1 (5 bases). Trimming shortened V by 4 bases and J by 4 bases, and 14 bases separated the two germline ends. Germline loops: CDR1 SGHRS, CDR2 YFSETQ. CDR3 length: 14 amino acids. CDR3 in DNA: TGCGCCAGCAGCCGGGACGGCAAAACCTATGGCTACACCTTC. Translating it yields CASSRDGKTYGYTF.

This clone was observed once. This chain joins TRBV7-6 and TRBJ1-2, with 8 bases fitting TRBD1. CDR1 is SGHVS, CDR2 FNYEAQ, per germline. V trimming: 5 bases; J trimming: 8 bases; junction bases outside the gene matches: 7. The CDR3 length is 13 residues. The CDR3 is CASSIDRGDGYTF. The CDR3 bases are TGTGCCAGCAGCATCGACAGGGGCGACGGCTACACCTTC.

This chain links TRBV7-8 with TRBJ1-4; 8 bases line up with TRBD1. Germline CDR1 and CDR2: SGHVS and FQNEAQ. V lost 5 bases to trimming and J lost 5 bases; unmatched junction nucleotides: 4. CDR3 length: 14 residues. The CDR3 DNA sequence: TGTGCCAGCAGCAAAAGGACAGGGAATGAAAAACTGTTTTTT. Amino acids: CASSKRTGNEKLFF.

This clone turned up a few times. This rearrangement joins TRBV11-1 to TRBJ2-5; D may correspond to TRBD1 or TRBD2 (5 bases each). Per germline, CDR1 SGHAT and CDR2 FQDESV (reference sequence). This CDR3 has 15 amino acids. Trimming cost V 4 bases and J 4 bases, with 16 bases left between them. The CDR3 region is CASSSGMERGETQYF. As DNA, the CDR3 is TGTGCCAGCAGCTCCGGGATGGAAAGGGGAGAGACCCAGTACTTC.

The chain carries TRBV5-6 and TRBJ1-2; no firm D call. Trimming cost V 1 base and J 1 base, with 5 bases left between them. Germline CDR1 SGHDT, CDR2 YYEEEE. The CDR3 runs 13 residues. DNA for the CDR3: TGTGCCAGCAGCTTGAACAGTAACTATGGCTACACCTTC. Its translation is CASSLNSNYGYTF.

This sequence joins TRBV7-2 and TRBJ1-2, with D perhaps matching TRBD1 (6 bases). With 4 bases removed from V and 5 bases from J, the gap between germline ends came to 23 bases. The CDR3 is made up of 17 amino acids. Germline V gene lookup returns CDR1 SGHTA and CDR2 FQGNSA. The CDR3 is CASSSRDISKTPYGYTF. CDR3 DNA: TGTGCCAGCAGCTCCCGGGACATATCTAAGACCCCTTATGGCTACACCTTC.

The V gene is TRBV18, the J gene TRBJ2-7; TRBD1 matches 7 bases. The germline gives CDR1 KGHSH, CDR2 LQKENI. This CDR3 contains 14 residues. Trimming removed 2 bases from V and 2 bases from J; junction bases left unmatched: 3. CDR3 bases: TGTGCCAGCTCACCAGAGACAGGGACCTACGAGCAGTACTTC. Its translation: CASSPETGTYEQYF.

The V gene is TRBV10-3, the J gene TRBJ2-3; TRBD1 or TRBD2 may be the D gene (5 bases each). The CDR3 sequence is 19 residues long. V lost 6 bases and J 0 bases, leaving 25 bases between the germline ends. Germline values: CDR1 ENHRY, CDR2 SYGVKD. CDR3 amino acids: CAISPSLREGGSSTDTQYF. The CDR3 DNA follows: TGTGCCATCAGCCCCTCCCTCAGGGAAGGAGGTTCTAGCACAGATACGCAGTATTTT.

The chain is built from TRBV18 and TRBJ1-4; the D is unclear. The CDR3 contains 14 residues. V was shortened by 6 bases and J by 8 bases, with 16 bases between the two germline ends. Germline CDR1 is KGHSH and CDR2 is LQKENI. CDR3 in amino acids: CASSLQATKEKLFF. For the CDR3, the DNA is TGTGCCAGCTCCCTTCAAGCGACCAAGGAAAAACTGTTTTTT.

J is TRBJ2-5 and V is TRBV6-1; D not resolved. Germline CDR1 reads MNHNS; CDR2 reads SASEGT. Trimming stripped 7 bases from V and 5 bases from J, with 8 bases between. This CDR3 spans 11 amino acids. CDR3 sequence (DNA): TGTGCCAGCAAGTCCGTGGAGACCCAGTACTTC. Protein sequence: CASKSVETQYF.

V gene TRBV5-1 combines with J gene TRBJ1-4, with D unresolved. Deletions cut 3 bases from V and 8 bases from J, with 11 bases between. Germline lookup yields CDR1 SGHRS and CDR2 YFSETQ. CDR3 length equals 13 residues. This CDR3 is CASSSSRTEKLFF. For the CDR3, the DNA is TGCGCCAGCAGCTCATCCCGAACCGAAAAACTGTTTTTT.

The CDR3 is CAISRTGIGGDEQYF. The CDR3 region has the DNA TGTGCCATCAGCCGTACAGGTATCGGGGGGGACGAGCAGTACTTC. The chain employs TRBV10-3 and TRBJ2-7; 8 positions match TRBD2. This CDR3 has 15 amino acids. Trimming cost V 6 bases and J 5 bases; bases outside gene matches: 12. Germline V lookup: CDR1 ENHRY, CDR2 SYGVKD.

Note on this clone: Other DNA sequences of this sample code for an identical CDR3. This rearrangement joins TRBV7-8 to TRBJ2-5; 7 bases match TRBD2. The CDR3 runs 13 residues. Germline values: CDR1 SGHVS, CDR2 FQNEAQ. The trim removed 1 base at V and 5 bases at J, leaving 1 base unmatched. The CDR3 protein is CASSLGGGETQYF. The CDR3 nucleotides read TGTGCCAGCAGCTTAGGGGGAGGGGAGACCCAGTACTTC.

The chain combines TRBV21-1 with TRBJ1-2; the table's D call, TRBD1, was not checked against the DNA. TRBV21-1 is a documented pseudogene. CDR3 length equals 16 residues. The CDR3 sequence: CASSKVWGQSNYGYTF. The CDR3 DNA follows: TGTGCCAGCAGCAAAGTTTGGGGACAGTCTAACTATGGCTACACCTTC.

The CDR3 loop reads CASSIGRGSTDTQYF. Here the CDR3 DNA reads TGCGCCAGCAGCATTGGGCGCGGGTCCACAGATACGCAGTATTTT. The chain links TRBV5-1 to TRBJ2-3, with D possibly matching TRBD2 (5 bases). From germline, CDR1 is SGHRS and CDR2 YFSETQ. V lost 4 bases, J lost 2 bases, and 14 bases lay in between. This CDR3 spans 15 amino acids.